This T cell receptor beta chain appears in the sequencing data of a study of T cell repertoires in cytomegalovirus infection (dated by TCRdb to between 2017 and 2020). As for the study more broadly: Peptide stimulations targeted recently identified HLA-C-restricted CMV epitopes, whose presentation resists viral immunomodulation, together with well-studied HLA-B-restricted epitopes. Donor HLA type was relevant to the analysis, because carriage of CMV infection together with the matching HLA type was indicated by public TCR beta signatures.

The CDR3 spans 16 residues, from the cysteine through the phenylalanine. Only the CDR3 region is kept as DNA, spanning 48 bases read in frame from base 1. The germline V gene supplies CDR1 SGHDT and CDR2 YYEEEE. At the junction V is shortened by 4 bases and J by 4 bases; bases outside the gene matches: 5. Per the publication, the treatment or condition label means: in vitro stimulation with specific CMV peptide epitopes to enrich CMV-specific T cells. This clonotype was detected ten times or more. The target of this receptor is not known. No base qualities exist here, and no much larger clone lies one base off it. Overall results and qualifications from the work: In both this cohort and an independent roughly 400-donor cohort, the cumulative frequency of public TCR beta family members distinguished carriers of CMV infection plus the relevant HLA type. In the ex vivo response, HLA-C-restricted CMV-specific TCR beta clonotypes were dominant, and in two of eight donors the single most frequent clonotype came from this HLA-C-restricted group.

These reads were obtained on an Illumina HiSeq 1500. TCRdb handled the public reads itself, with Q25 trimming in fastp and clone calling in MiXCR, and kept productive beta chains. Rows are unified per CDR3 protein, each entry keeping the most common DNA and genes. The table for this sample lists approximately 110,000 distinct CDR3 sequences; 32% of them were counted only once. The ten largest account for 58% of the sample. The source material was CD8+ T cells from cultured PBMCs, sampled from culture after CMV antigen stimulation. This clonotype was sampled from a human donor in good health (CMV status not recorded). Some clones in this sample may be carry-over from other donors' samples. Rearrangement joined TRBV5-6 to TRBJ2-1; a stretch of 13 junction bases matches TRBD2. The nucleotide sequence is TGTGCCAGCAGCCGCCTGACTAGCGGGGGGTACAATGAGCAGTTCTTC. Translated, it reads CASSRLTSGGYNEQFF.